This T cell receptor beta chain is drawn from a study of blood T cell repertoires in COVID-19. Looking at the study overall: The study drew acute and convalescent COVID-19 samples from the United States, Italy and Spain. T cells, B-cell-depleted T cells, or PBMCs supplied cDNA or gDNA.

Original processing methods: Using reference gene primer amplification, nucleated cell counts were estimated. Repertoires were generated with immunoSEQ multiplex PCR, while TCRdb's copy carries only in-frame clones and drops some. V and J calls and clone size come straight from that table; D and trimming were deduced from the DNA. The data contain some 180,000 clones, around 80% of them singletons. The CDR3 contains 18 residues. The germline CDR1 and CDR2 sequences are KGHSH and LQKENI. V lost 2 bases to trimming and J lost 3 bases, with 20 bases between them. The TCR originated in a woman older than 75 with active or convalescent COVID-19. Sequences were obtained from peripheral blood. V gene TRBV18 combines with J gene TRBJ1-3, with unresolved D. The CDR3 loop reads CASSPSVRGSLFGNTIYF. CDR3 bases: TGTGCCAGCTCACCATCGGTTCGGGGTTCCCTGTTTGGAAACACCATATATTTT.